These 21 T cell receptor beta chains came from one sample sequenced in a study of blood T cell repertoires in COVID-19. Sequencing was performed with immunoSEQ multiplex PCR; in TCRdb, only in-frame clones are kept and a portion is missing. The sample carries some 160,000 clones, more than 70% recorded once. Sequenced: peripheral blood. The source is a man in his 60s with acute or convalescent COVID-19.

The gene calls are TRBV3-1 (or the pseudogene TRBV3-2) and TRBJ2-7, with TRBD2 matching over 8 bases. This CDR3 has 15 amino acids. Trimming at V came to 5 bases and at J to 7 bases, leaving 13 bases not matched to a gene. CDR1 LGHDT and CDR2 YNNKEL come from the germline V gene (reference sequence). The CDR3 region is CASSARTASGGEQYF. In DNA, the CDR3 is TGTGCCAGCAGCGCCCGGACGGCGTCGGGAGGGGAGCAGTACTTC.

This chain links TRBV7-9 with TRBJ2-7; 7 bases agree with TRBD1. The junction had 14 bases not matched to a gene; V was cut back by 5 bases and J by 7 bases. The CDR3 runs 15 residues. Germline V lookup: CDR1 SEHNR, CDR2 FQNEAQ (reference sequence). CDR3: CASSHSGQAPWEQYF. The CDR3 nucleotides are TGTGCCAGCAGCCACTCCGGACAGGCCCCTTGGGAGCAGTACTTC.

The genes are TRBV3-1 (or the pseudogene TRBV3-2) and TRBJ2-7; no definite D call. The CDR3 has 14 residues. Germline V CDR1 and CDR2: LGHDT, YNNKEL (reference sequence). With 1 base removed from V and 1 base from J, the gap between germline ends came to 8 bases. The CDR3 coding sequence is TGTGCCAGCAGCCAAGTGGCTAGTTCCTACGAGCAGTACTTC. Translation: CASSQVASSYEQYF.

Written as DNA, the CDR3 is TGTGCCAGCAGTTACGTTAGAGACACCGGGGAGCTGTTTTTT. Translating gives CASSYVRDTGELFF. J is TRBJ2-2 and V is TRBV6-6; D is unclear. Germline assignment: CDR1 MNHNY and CDR2 SVGAGI (reference sequence). The CDR3 length is 14 residues. V dropped 2 bases and J dropped 3 bases, with 7 bases sitting between them.

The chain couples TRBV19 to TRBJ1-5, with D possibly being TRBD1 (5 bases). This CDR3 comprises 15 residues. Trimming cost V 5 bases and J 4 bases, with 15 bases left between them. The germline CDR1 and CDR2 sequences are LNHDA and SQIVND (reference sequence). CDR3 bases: TGTGCCAGTAGTCCCGGACACCGGGAGAATCAGCCCCAGCATTTT. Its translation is CASSPGHRENQPQHF.

The CDR3 bases are TGTGCCAGCAGCCCTGGGGGAGGCAATTCACCCCTCCACTTT. Encoded protein: CASSPGGGNSPLHF. This chain uses TRBV7-3 with TRBJ1-6; TRBD1 might be the D (5 bases). V shed 5 bases and J shed 7 bases, with 12 bases lying between them. The CDR3 loop spans 14 amino acids. Germline CDR1 is SGHTA and CDR2 is FQGTGA.

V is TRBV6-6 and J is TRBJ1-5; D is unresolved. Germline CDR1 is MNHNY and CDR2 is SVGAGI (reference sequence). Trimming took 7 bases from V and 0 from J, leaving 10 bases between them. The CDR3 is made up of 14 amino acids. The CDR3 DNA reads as TGTGCCAGCACTGACAAAAATAGCAATCAGCCCCAGCATTTT. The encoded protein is CASTDKNSNQPQHF.

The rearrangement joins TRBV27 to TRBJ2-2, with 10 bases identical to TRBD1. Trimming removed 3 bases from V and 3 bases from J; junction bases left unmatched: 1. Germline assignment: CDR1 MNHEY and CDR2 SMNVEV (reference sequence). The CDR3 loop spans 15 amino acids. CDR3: CASSLDRGYTGELFF. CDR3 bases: TGTGCCAGCAGTTTGGACAGGGGGTACACCGGGGAGCTGTTTTTT.

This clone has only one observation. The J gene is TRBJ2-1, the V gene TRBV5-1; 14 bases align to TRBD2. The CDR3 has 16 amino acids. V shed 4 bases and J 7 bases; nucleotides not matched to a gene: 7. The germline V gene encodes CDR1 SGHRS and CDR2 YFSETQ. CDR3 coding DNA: TGCGCCAGCAGCCAAACGACTAGCGGGGGGGCAAATGAGCAGTTCTTC. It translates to CASSQTTSGGANEQFF.

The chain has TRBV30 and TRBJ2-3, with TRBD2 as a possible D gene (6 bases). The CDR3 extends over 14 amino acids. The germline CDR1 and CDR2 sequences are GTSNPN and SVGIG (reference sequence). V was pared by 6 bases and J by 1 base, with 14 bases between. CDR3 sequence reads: CACRPGTRTDTQYF. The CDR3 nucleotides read TGTGCCTGCCGTCCGGGGACTCGCACAGATACGCAGTATTTT.

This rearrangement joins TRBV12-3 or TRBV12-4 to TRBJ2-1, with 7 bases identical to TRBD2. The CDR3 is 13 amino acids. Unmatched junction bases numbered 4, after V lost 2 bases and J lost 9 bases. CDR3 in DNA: TGTGCCAGCAGTTTAAGTTCGGGGGGTGAGCAGTTCTTC. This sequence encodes CASSLSSGGEQFF.

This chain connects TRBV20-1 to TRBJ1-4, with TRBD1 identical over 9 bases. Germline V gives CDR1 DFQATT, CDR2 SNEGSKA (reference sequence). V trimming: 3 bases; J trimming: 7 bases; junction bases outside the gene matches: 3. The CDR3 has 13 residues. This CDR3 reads CSASDRGSEKLFF. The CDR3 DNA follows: TGCAGTGCTAGTGACAGGGGGAGTGAAAAACTGTTTTTT.

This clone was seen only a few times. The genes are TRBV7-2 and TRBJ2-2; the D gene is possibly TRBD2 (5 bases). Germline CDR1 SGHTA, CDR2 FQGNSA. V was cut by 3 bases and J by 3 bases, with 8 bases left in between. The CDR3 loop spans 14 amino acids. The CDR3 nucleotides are TGTGCCAGCAGCTTGGACTTTTACACCGGGGAGCTGTTTTTT. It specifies CASSLDFYTGELFF.

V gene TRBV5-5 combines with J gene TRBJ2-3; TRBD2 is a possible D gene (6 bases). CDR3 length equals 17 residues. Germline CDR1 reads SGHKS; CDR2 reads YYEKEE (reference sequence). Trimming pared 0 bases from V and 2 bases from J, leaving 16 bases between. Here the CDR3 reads CASSLAVGAGTTDTQYF. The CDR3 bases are TGTGCCAGCAGCTTGGCGGTCGGCGCGGGAACCACAGATACGCAGTATTTT.

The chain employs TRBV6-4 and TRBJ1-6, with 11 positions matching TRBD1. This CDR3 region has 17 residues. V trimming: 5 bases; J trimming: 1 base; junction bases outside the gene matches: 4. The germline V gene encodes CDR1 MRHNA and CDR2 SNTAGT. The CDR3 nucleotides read TGTGCCAGCAGTCGGACAGGGGGCGAGTCCTATAATTCACCCCTCCACTTT. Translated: CASSRTGGESYNSPLHF.

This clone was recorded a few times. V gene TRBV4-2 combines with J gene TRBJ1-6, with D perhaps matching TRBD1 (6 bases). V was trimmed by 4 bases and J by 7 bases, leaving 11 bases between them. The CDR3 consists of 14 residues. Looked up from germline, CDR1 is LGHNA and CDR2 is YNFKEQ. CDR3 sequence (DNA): TGTGCCAGCAGCCTGGACAGACCAAATTCACCCCTCCACTTT. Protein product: CASSLDRPNSPLHF.

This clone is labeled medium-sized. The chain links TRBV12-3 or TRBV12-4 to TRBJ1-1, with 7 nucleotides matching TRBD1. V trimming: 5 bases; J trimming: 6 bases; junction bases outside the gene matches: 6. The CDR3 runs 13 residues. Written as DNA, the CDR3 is TGTGCCAGCAGTCCCGACAGGGCCCCTGAAGCTTTCTTT. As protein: CASSPDRAPEAFF.

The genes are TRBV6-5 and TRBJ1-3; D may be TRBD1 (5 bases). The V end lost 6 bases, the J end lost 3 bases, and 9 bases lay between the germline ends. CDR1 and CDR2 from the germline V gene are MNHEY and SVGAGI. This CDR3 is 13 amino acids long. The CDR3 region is CASRTALGNTIYF. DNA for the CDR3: TGTGCCAGCAGGACAGCTCTTGGAAACACCATATATTTT.

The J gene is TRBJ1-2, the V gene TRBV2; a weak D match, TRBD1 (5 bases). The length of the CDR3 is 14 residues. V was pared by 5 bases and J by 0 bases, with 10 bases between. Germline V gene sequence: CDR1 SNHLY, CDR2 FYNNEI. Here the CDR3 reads CASSPGGSNYGYTF. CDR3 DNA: TGTGCCAGCAGTCCGGGGGGGTCTAACTATGGCTACACCTTC.

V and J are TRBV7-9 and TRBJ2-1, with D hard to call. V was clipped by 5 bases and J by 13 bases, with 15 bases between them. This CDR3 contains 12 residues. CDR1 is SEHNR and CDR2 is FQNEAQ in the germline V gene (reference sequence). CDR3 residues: CASSQFSDGQFF. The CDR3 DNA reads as TGTGCCAGCAGCCAGTTCAGCGACGGACAGTTCTTC.

The CDR3 sequence is CASSILNTEAFF. The CDR3 DNA sequence: TGTGCCAGCAGTATCTTGAACACTGAAGCTTTCTTT. The chain links TRBV6-2 or TRBV6-3 to TRBJ1-1, with no clear D. V was clipped by 5 bases and J by 0 bases, with 4 bases between them. This CDR3 has 12 amino acids. The V gene's germline CDR1 is MNHEY and CDR2 SVGEGT.